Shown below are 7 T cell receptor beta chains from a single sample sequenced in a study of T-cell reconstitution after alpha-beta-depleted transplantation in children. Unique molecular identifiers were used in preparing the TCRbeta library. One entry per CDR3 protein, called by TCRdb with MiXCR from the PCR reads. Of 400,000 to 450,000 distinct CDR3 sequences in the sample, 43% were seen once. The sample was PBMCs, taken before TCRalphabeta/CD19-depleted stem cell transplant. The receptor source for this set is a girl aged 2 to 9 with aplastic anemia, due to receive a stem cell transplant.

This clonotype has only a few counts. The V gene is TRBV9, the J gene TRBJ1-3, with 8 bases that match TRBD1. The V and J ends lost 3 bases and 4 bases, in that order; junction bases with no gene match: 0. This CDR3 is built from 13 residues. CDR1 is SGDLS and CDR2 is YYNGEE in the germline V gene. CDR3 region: CASSGQGGNTIYF. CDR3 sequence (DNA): TGTGCCAGCAGCGGACAGGGGGGAAACACCATATATTTT.

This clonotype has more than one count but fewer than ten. For the CDR3, the DNA is TGTGCCAGCAGCTTGGGTACAGGGGGCAACACTGAAGCTTTCTTT. Translation gives CASSLGTGGNTEAFF. The chain links TRBV5-4 to TRBJ1-1, with 9 bases matching TRBD1. Trimming at V came to 0 bases and at J to 2 bases, leaving 2 bases not matched to a gene. The germline CDR1 and CDR2 sequences are SGHNT and YYREEE (reference sequence). This CDR3 is built from 15 residues.

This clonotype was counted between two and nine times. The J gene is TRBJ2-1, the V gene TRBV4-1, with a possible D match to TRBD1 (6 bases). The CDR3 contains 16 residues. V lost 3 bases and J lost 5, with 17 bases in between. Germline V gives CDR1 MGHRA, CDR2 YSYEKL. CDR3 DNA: TGCGCCAGCAGCCAGACTCAGGGGACCGGGGACAATGAGCAGTTCTTC. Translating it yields CASSQTQGTGDNEQFF.

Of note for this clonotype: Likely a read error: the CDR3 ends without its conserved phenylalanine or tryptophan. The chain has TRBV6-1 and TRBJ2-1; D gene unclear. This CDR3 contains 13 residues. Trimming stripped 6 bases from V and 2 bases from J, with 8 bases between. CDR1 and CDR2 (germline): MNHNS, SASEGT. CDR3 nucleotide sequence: TGTGCCAGCAGCCAGGTGGCCTACAATGAGCAGTTCTCC. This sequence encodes CASSQVAYNEQFS.

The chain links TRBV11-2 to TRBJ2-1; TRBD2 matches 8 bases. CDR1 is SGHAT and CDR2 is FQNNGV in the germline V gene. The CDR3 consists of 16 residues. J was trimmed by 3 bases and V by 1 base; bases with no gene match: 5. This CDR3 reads CASSLGRTSIYNEQFF. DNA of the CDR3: TGTGCCAGCAGCTTAGGAAGGACTAGCATCTACAATGAGCAGTTCTTC. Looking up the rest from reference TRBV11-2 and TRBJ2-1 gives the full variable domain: EAGVAQSPRYKIIEKRQSVAFWCNPISGHATLYWYQQILGQGPKLLIQFQNNGVVDDSQLPKDRFSAERLKGVDSTLKIQPAKLEDSAVYLCASSLGRTSIYNEQFFGPGTRLTVL.

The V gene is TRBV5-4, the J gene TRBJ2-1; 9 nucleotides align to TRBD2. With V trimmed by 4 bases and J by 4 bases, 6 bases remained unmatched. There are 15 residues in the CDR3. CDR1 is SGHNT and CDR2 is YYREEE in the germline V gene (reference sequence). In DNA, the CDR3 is TGTGCCAGCAGCCCTACTAGCGGGCCATACAATGAGCAGTTCTTC. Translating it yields CASSPTSGPYNEQFF.

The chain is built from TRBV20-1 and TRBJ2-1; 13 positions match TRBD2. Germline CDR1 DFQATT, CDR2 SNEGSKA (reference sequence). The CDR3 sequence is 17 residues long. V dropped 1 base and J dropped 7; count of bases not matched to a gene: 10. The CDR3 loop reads CSARVPLAGGPGNEQFF. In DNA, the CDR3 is TGCAGTGCTAGAGTCCCACTAGCGGGAGGGCCGGGAAATGAGCAGTTCTTC.